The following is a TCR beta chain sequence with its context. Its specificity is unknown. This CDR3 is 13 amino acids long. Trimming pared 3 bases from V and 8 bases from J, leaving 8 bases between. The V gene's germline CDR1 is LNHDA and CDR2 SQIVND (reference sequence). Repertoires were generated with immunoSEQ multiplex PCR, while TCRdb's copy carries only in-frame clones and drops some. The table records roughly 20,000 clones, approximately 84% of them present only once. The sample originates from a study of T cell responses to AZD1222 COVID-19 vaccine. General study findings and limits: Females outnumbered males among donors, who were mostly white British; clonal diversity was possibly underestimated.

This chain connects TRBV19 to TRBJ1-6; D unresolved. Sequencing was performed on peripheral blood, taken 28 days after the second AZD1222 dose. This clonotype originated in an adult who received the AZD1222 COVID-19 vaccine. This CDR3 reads CASSIRTYSPLHF. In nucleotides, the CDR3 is TGTGCCAGTAGTATCAGGACTTATTCACCCCTCCACTTT. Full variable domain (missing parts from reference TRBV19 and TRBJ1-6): DGGITQSPKYLFRKEGQNVTLSCEQNLNHDAMYWYRQDPGQGLRLIYYSQIVNDFQKGDIAEGYSVSREKKESFPLTVTSAQKNPTAFYLCASSIRTYSPLHFGNGTRLTVT.